What follows are 8 T cell receptor beta chains derived from one specimen sequenced in a study of Tregs in tolerant kidney transplant recipients. TCRdb's copy holds only in-frame clones and misses some; the assay was immunoSEQ multiplex PCR. The table shows some 90,000 clones, with roughly 92% occurring only once. The sample consisted of CD8+ T cells from blood. These receptors came from a human donor in good health.

The V call is TRBV29-1, the J call TRBJ2-7, with D tentatively TRBD2 (5 bases). The CDR3 spans 13 residues. Germline assignment: CDR1 SQVTM and CDR2 ANQGSEA. Trimming took 0 bases from V and 4 from J, leaving 10 bases between them. CDR3 coding DNA: TGCAGCGTTGAAGATCGCCGGGATTACGAGCAGTACTTC. Translated: CSVEDRRDYEQYF.

The table lists this clone with a few counts. The J gene is TRBJ1-2, the V gene TRBV4-1; D gene unclear. Germline V gives CDR1 MGHRA, CDR2 YSYEKL. CDR3 length: 14 residues. Trimming pared 1 base from V and 8 bases from J, leaving 14 bases between. The chain's CDR3 is CASSQVVIQRGYTF. The CDR3 DNA reads as TGCGCCAGCAGCCAAGTAGTAATCCAGCGGGGCTACACCTTC.

A single count supports this clone. The J gene is TRBJ2-3, the V gene TRBV27; 12 bases agree with TRBD2. V lost 6 bases, J lost 1 base, and 14 bases stayed unmatched. Germline V gene sequence: CDR1 MNHEY, CDR2 SMNVEV (reference sequence). The length of the CDR3 is 19 residues. In DNA, the CDR3 is TGTGCCAGCAGGGGAGCCGGACTAGCGGGATTGGATGGCACAGATACGCAGTATTTT. It translates to CASRGAGLAGLDGTDTQYF.

This rearrangement joins TRBV5-4 to TRBJ2-2; 9 bases align to TRBD1. Germline CDR1 is SGHNT and CDR2 is YYREEE (reference sequence). The V and J ends lost 7 bases and 6 bases, in that order; junction bases with no gene match: 10. This CDR3 has 15 residues. For the CDR3, the DNA is TGTGCCAGCTGTCCTGGGACAGGGCGGGCCGGGGAGCTGTTTTTT. Encoded protein: CASCPGTGRAGELFF.

The chain recombines TRBV2 with TRBJ2-1, with no clear D. The CDR3 is made up of 13 amino acids. Germline V gives CDR1 SNHLY, CDR2 FYNNEI. Trimming removed 7 bases from V and 2 bases from J, with 9 bases in between. CDR3: CASTREAYNEQFF. CDR3 in DNA: TGTGCCAGCACTAGGGAAGCCTACAATGAGCAGTTCTTC.

The chain has TRBV5-1 and TRBJ1-1; D possibly corresponds to TRBD1 (5 bases). This CDR3 spans 15 amino acids. Trimming took 4 bases from V and 3 from J, leaving 16 bases between them. CDR1 is SGHRS and CDR2 is YFSETQ in the germline V gene. This CDR3 reads CASSTGFQGYTEAFF. CDR3 in DNA: TGCGCCAGCAGCACAGGATTTCAGGGATACACTGAAGCTTTCTTT.

In this sample, this clone turned up once. The chain combines TRBV21-1 with TRBJ1-5. TRBV21-1 is a pseudogene locus. This CDR3 region has 16 residues. The CDR3 bases are TGTGCCAGCAGCAAAGGAAAGATAACCAGCAATCAGCCCCAGCATTTT. It encodes CASSKGKITSNQPQHF.

The V gene is TRBV19, the J gene TRBJ1-3; 7 bases match TRBD1. Trimming took 5 bases from V and 4 from J; bases not matched to a gene: 14. The CDR3 loop spans 17 amino acids. Germline V lookup: CDR1 LNHDA, CDR2 SQIVND (reference sequence). CDR3: CASSFSLQGRRGNTIYF. The CDR3 DNA reads TGTGCCAGTAGTTTCTCTCTACAGGGGCGCAGGGGAAACACCATATATTTT.